This T cell receptor beta chain was identified during a study of T-cell reconstitution after alpha-beta-depleted transplantation in children. Germline V lookup: CDR1 LGHDT, CDR2 YNNKEL (reference sequence). The CDR3 has 15 amino acids. V shed 0 bases and J shed 4 bases, with 10 bases lying between them. It was with unique molecular identifiers that the TCRbeta library was prepared. TCRdb re-called the PCR reads through MiXCR, storing one row per CDR3 protein. The data show around 420,000 distinct CDR3 sequences, 15% to 20% seen once. Worth noting for this clonotype: The antigen remains undetermined.

Whole-study results and caveats: Reportedly, alpha-beta T cells present about two months post-transplant originated from several hundred expanded clones of graft origin. There were some patients whose high TCRbeta diversity at day 60 came from surviving recipient T cells and thymic progenitors. At the one-year point after transplant, T-cell counts and TCRbeta diversity were found to come mostly from T cells that had been newly produced.

The TCR sequence derives from a boy less than two years old who had a stem cell transplant for Wiskott-Aldrich syndrome, so the T cells may come from the graft donor. The sequencing here drew on PBMCs, mostly from graft donor cells, taken 360 days after TCRalphabeta/CD19-depleted stem cell transplant. The rearrangement uses TRBV3-1 and TRBJ2-1; no firm D call. CDR3 sequence (DNA): TGTGCCAGCAGCCAAGATTCATATAGGTACAATGAGCAGTTCTTC. It yields the protein CASSQDSYRYNEQFF.